Listed below are T cell receptor beta chains from one sample, sequenced in a study of blood T cells in healthy people across ages. TCRdb independently ran MiXCR on the 5' RACE reads; one entry per CDR3 protein. The table records roughly 2 million distinct CDR3 sequences, about 50% of them present only once. Sample: blood. Every receptor here comes from a woman aged 40 to 50 in good health. Each CDR3 is given with its conserved first and last residue. Fields, in order: D gene, clone size, J gene, V gene, CDR3 protein, CDR3 DNA. The D gene is left open where the match is weak. Part of the rows lack a size; the others show once, few, many or a class for expanded clones.

NA,NA,TRBJ2-5,TRBV28,CASSLWLASTETQYF,TGTGCCAGCAGTTTATGGCTAGCCAGTACGGAGACCCAGTACTTC
TRBD1,NA,TRBJ2-7,TRBV3-1,CASSQDGGQGAEQYF,TGTGCCAGCAGCCAAGATGGGGGGCAGGGGGCCGAGCAGTACTTC
NA,NA,TRBJ2-7,TRBV13,CASSPHRGAYEQYF,TGTGCCAGCAGCCCCCACCGGGGGGCGTACGAGCAGTACTTC
NA,NA,TRBJ1-5,TRBV6-2/TRBV6-3,CASRTTGLSNQPQHF,TGTGCCAGCAGAACGACAGGACTGAGCAATCAGCCCCAGCATTTT
NA,NA,TRBJ1-2,TRBV29-1,CSVTQNRDGARGYTF,TGCAGCGTTACCCAAAACCGGGACGGAGCTCGTGGCTACACCTTC
NA,NA,TRBJ2-1,TRBV7-8,CASRHTGSSYNEQFF,TGTGCCAGCAGGCATACAGGGAGCTCCTACAATGAGCAGTTCTTC
NA,NA,TRBJ2-5,TRBV24-1,CATSDSTLGTKTQYF,TGTGCCACCAGTGATTCCACCCTAGGTACGAAGACCCAGTACTTC
NA,NA,TRBJ1-1,TRBV5-1,CASSPKAPAAGEAFF,TGCGCCAGCAGCCCAAAGGCCCCCGCTGCCGGTGAAGCTTTCTTT
TRBD1,few,TRBJ2-4,TRBV7-2,CASSATGTGAQVQYF,TGTGCCAGCAGCGCGACCGGGACAGGGGCCCAGGTTCAGTACTTC
TRBD2,NA,TRBJ2-3,TRBV4-3,CASSQGLAGGMIDTQYF,TGCGCCAGCAGCCAAGGACTAGCGGGGGGGATGATAGATACGCAGTATTTT
TRBD2,NA,TRBJ2-7,TRBV5-1,CASGGEIQYF,TGCGCCAGCGGGGGGGAGATCCAGTACTTC
TRBD2,NA,TRBJ2-3,TRBV2,CAIKGLAEKSIDTQYF,TGTGCCATCAAGGGACTAGCGGAGAAGAGCATAGATACGCAGTATTTT
NA,NA,TRBJ2-2,TRBV5-1,CASTPGGIRTGELFF,TGCGCCAGCACGCCTGGGGGAATAAGGACCGGGGAGCTGTTTTTT
TRBD1,NA,TRBJ2-5,TRBV10-3,CAISEGTGLQETQYF,TGTGCCATCAGTGAGGGGACAGGGCTCCAAGAGACCCAGTACTTC
TRBD1,NA,TRBJ1-2,TRBV4-3,CASSQELTGDWNGYTF,TGCGCCAGCAGCCAAGAATTAACAGGGGATTGGAACGGCTACACCTTC
NA,few,TRBJ2-5,TRBV7-6,CASSVSREQETQYF,TGTGCCAGCAGCGTCTCCAGAGAACAAGAGACCCAGTACTTC
NA,NA,TRBJ2-6,TRBV9,CASSVGGISTGANVLTF,TGTGCCAGCAGCGTAGGTGGTATTTCGACAGGCGCCAACGTCCTGACTTTC
TRBD2,NA,TRBJ2-7,TRBV5-1,CASSLLAGGLRNEQYF,TGCGCCAGCAGCTTGTTAGCGGGGGGGCTCAGGAATGAGCAGTACTTC
NA,NA,TRBJ2-3,TRBV7-9,CASSPLRGVADTQYF,TGTGCCAGCAGCCCGTTAAGGGGGGTGGCAGATACGCAGTATTTT
NA,once,TRBJ2-7,TRBV4-3,CASSQVQSHEQYF,TGCGCCAGCAGCCAAGTACAAAGTCATGAGCAGTACTTC
NA,few,TRBJ2-7,TRBV27,CASSYFKGARDGEQYF,TGTGCCAGCAGTTATTTTAAAGGGGCAAGAGACGGCGAGCAGTACTTC
NA,NA,TRBJ1-2,TRBV5-4,CASSVERLYGYTF,TGTGCCAGCAGCGTGGAGAGGCTTTATGGCTACACCTTC
NA,NA,TRBJ2-1,TRBV5-1,CASSLFGQNNEQFF,TGCGCCAGCAGCTTATTTGGACAGAACAATGAGCAGTTCTTC
NA,few,TRBJ2-1,TRBV2,CASSGVKDNEQFF,TGTGCCAGCAGTGGTGTAAAAGACAATGAGCAGTTCTTC
NA,NA,TRBJ1-2,TRBV21-1,CASSKAEEAGDYGYTF,TGTGCCAGCAGCAAAGCGGAGGAAGCAGGGGACTATGGCTACACCTTC
NA,NA,TRBJ2-7,TRBV28,CASTRIVSYEQYF,TGTGCCAGCACGCGCATTGTCTCCTACGAGCAGTACTTC
NA,NA,TRBJ1-5,TRBV7-9,CASSPTGVPNNQPQHF,TGTGCCAGCAGCCCCACAGGAGTCCCTAACAATCAGCCCCAGCATTTT
NA,once,TRBJ1-5,TRBV7-2,CASSLDPQCAQHF,TGTGCCAGCAGCTTAGATCCCCAGTGCGCCCAGCATTTT
NA,NA,TRBJ1-6,TRBV3-1,CASSPGGQGNSPLHF,TGTGCCAGCAGTCCGGGTGGGCAGGGGAATTCACCCCTCCACTTT
NA,NA,TRBJ1-2,TRBV25-1,CANRGRGYGYTF,TGTGCCAACCGAGGAAGGGGTTATGGCTACACCTTC
NA,NA,TRBJ2-3,TRBV10-3,CAISSEYTDTQYF,TGTGCCATCAGTAGCGAATACACAGATACGCAGTATTTT
TRBD2,many,TRBJ2-3,TRBV4-2,CASSQGGGADTQYF,TGTGCCAGCAGCCAAGGCGGGGGAGCAGATACGCAGTATTTT
NA,NA,TRBJ2-3,TRBV7-2,CASSLSFGSTDTQYF,TGTGCCAGCAGCTTAAGTTTTGGCAGCACAGATACGCAGTATTTT
NA,many,TRBJ2-1,TRBV7-2,CASSLDPSYNEQFF,TGTGCCAGCAGCTTAGACCCTTCCTACAATGAGCAGTTCTTC
NA,NA,TRBJ2-5,TRBV6-5,CASATGVLETQYF,TGTGCCAGCGCCACGGGGGTCTTGGAGACCCAGTACTTC
NA,few,TRBJ2-3,TRBV20-1,CSARDTFTDTQYF,TGCAGTGCTAGAGATACATTCACAGATACGCAGTATTTT